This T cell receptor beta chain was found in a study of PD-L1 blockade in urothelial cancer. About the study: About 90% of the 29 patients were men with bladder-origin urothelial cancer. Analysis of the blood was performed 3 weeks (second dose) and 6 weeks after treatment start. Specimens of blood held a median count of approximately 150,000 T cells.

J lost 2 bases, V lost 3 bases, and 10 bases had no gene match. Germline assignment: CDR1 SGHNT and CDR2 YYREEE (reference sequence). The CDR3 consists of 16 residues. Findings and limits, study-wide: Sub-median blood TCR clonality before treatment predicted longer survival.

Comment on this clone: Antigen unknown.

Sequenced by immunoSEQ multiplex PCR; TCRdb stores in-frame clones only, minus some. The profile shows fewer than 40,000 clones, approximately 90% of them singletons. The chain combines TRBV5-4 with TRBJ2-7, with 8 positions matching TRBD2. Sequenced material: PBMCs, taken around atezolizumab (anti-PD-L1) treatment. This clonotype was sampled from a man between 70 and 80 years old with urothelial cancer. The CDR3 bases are TGTGCCAGCAGCTCCGTGGAGCGGGAGCCCCCCTACGAGCAGTACTTC. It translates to CASSSVEREPPYEQYF.